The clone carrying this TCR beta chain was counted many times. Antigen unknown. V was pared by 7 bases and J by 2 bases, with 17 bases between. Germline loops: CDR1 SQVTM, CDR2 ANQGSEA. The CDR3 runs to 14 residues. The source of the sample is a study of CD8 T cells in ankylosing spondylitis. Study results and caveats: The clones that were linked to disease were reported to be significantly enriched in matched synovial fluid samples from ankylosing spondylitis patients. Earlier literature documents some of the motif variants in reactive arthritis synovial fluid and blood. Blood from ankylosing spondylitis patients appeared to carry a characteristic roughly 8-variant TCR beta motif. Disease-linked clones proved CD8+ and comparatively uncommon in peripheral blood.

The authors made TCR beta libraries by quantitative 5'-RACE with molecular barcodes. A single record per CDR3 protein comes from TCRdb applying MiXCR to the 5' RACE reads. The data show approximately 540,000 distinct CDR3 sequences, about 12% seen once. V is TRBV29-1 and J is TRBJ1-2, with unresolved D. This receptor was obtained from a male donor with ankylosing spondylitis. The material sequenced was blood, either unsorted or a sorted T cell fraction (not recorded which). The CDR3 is CSAFAQDGNYGYTF. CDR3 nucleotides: TGCAGCGCTTTTGCCCAGGATGGGAACTATGGCTACACCTTC.